The 25 T cell receptor beta chains listed next were all sequenced from one sample in a study of OX40 agonist ivuxolimab in advanced cancers. Measured with immunoSEQ multiplex PCR; TCRdb has only the in-frame clones, and not every one. The sample has some 97,000 clones; 90% are singletons. Here the sequenced sample was CD4+ or CD8+ T cells sorted from blood, taken in a trial of the OX40 agonist ivuxolimab. The source of these receptors is an adult with an advanced solid tumor such as melanoma, head and neck, liver or kidney cancer.

Remarks on this clone: At one end the junction does not follow the germline gene, possibly because of a read error. The CDR3 DNA follows: TGTGCCACCAGCAGAGATGTCAGGACTAAGGTCTTC. Translated, it gives CATSRDVRTKVF. The rearrangement joins TRBV15 to TRBJ2-1, with D perhaps TRBD2 (6 bases). Germline V CDR1 and CDR2: LNHNV, YYDKDF (reference sequence). This CDR3 comprises 12 residues.

J is TRBJ2-5 and V is TRBV15; 10 bases are a match to TRBD2. CDR3 length equals 16 residues. J lost 4 bases, V lost 3 bases, and 8 bases had no gene match. In germline, CDR1 is LNHNV, CDR2 YYDKDF (reference sequence). The CDR3 bases are TGTGCCACCAGCAGGAGTCTAGCGGGAGTAGGAGAGACCCAGTACTTC. It specifies CATSRSLAGVGETQYF.

V and J are TRBV6-5 and TRBJ2-5, with TRBD1 matching over 9 bases. The V gene's germline CDR1 is MNHEY and CDR2 SVGAGI. With 1 base clipped from V and 5 bases from J, the junction kept 8 bases outside the gene matches. The CDR3 loop spans 16 amino acids. CDR3 sequence: CASSYFGTGRGETQYF. CDR3 DNA sequence: TGTGCCAGCAGTTACTTCGGGACAGGGAGGGGGGAGACCCAGTACTTC.

The J gene is TRBJ1-4, the V gene TRBV27; 7 nucleotides match TRBD1. The J segment lost 7 bases and the V segment lost 3 bases, leaving 5 bases of the junction unmatched. Per the germline V gene, CDR1 is MNHEY and CDR2 is SMNVEV (reference sequence). The CDR3 loop spans 14 amino acids. In DNA, the CDR3 is TGTGCCAGCAGTTTTAAGGACAGGAGTGAAAAACTGTTTTTT. Protein product: CASSFKDRSEKLFF.

CDR3 coding DNA: TGTGCCAGCAGTTTAAGGGCACAGGGGGCGCCGAACACCGGGGAGCTGTTTTTT. Protein: CASSLRAQGAPNTGELFF. The chain carries TRBV27 and TRBJ2-2; the match to TRBD1 covers 9 bases. J gave up 0 bases and V 2 bases, and 7 bases lay outside the gene matches. This CDR3 spans 18 amino acids. Germline V gene lookup returns CDR1 MNHEY and CDR2 SMNVEV (reference sequence).

This clone occurred once. The J gene is TRBJ2-1, the V gene TRBV28; D might be TRBD2 (6 bases). Germline V CDR1 and CDR2: MDHEN, SYDVKM. CDR3 length: 16 residues. Trimming took 5 bases from V and 6 from J, leaving 20 bases between them. The CDR3 DNA sequence: TGTGCCAGCAGTGGACTCGGGACCCCCGGGGGCAATGAGCAGTTCTTC. Its protein product is CASSGLGTPGGNEQFF.

The rearrangement uses TRBV7-9 and TRBJ2-7; TRBD2 agrees at 12 bases. This CDR3 is built from 14 residues. Germline CDR1 reads SEHNR; CDR2 reads FQNEAQ (reference sequence). V shed 5 bases, J shed 6 bases, and the junction held 5 bases outside the gene matches. The CDR3 loop is CASSLTSGSGEQYF. CDR3 sequence (DNA): TGTGCCAGCAGCCTGACTAGCGGGAGTGGCGAGCAGTACTTC.

The chain combines TRBV6-5 with TRBJ2-7; 7 positions agree with TRBD2. The CDR3 consists of 15 residues. Germline CDR1 and CDR2: MNHEY and SVGAGI. Trimming removed 4 bases from V and 2 bases from J; junction bases left unmatched: 8. CDR3: CASSSRLARPYEQYF. DNA for the CDR3: TGTGCCAGCAGTTCTCGACTAGCCCGCCCCTACGAGCAGTACTTC.

The chain couples TRBV10-2 to TRBJ2-2, with 8 nucleotides matching TRBD1. With V trimmed by 6 bases and J by 7 bases, 7 bases remained unmatched. The germline V gene encodes CDR1 WSHSY and CDR2 SAAADI. The CDR3 sequence is 14 residues long. This CDR3 reads CASRDRGKIGELFF. CDR3 DNA: TGCGCCAGCAGAGACAGGGGTAAAATCGGGGAGCTGTTTTTT.

The CDR3 DNA follows: TGTGCCAGCAGCTTAGATAGGGGTGAATGGAATGAGCAGTTCTTC. This sequence encodes CASSLDRGEWNEQFF. The J gene is TRBJ2-1, the V gene TRBV11-2, with D possibly matching TRBD1 (5 bases). CDR1 and CDR2 (germline): SGHAT, FQNNGV. The CDR3 runs to 15 residues. Between the trimmed V and J ends, which lost 0 bases and 7 bases, there was a span of 13 bases.

V is TRBV7-7 and J is TRBJ2-2; D is undetermined. Germline loops: CDR1 SSHAT, CDR2 FNYEAQ (reference sequence). The CDR3 runs to 14 residues. V dropped 5 bases and J dropped 1 base, with 8 bases sitting between them. The DNA of the CDR3 is TGTGCCAGCAGCCCCTCCATGAACACCGGGGAGCTGTTTTTT. Its translation is CASSPSMNTGELFF.

This chain connects TRBV7-2 to TRBJ2-7; TRBD2 aligns across 7 bases. The CDR3 covers 14 residues. From germline, CDR1 is SGHTA and CDR2 FQGNSA. J lost 5 bases, V lost 4 bases, and 8 bases had no gene match. CDR3 sequence (DNA): TGTGCCAGCAGCTGGGGAGGGAGGGCCCACGAGCAGTACTTC. Translated, it gives CASSWGGRAHEQYF.

The rearrangement uses TRBV5-1 and TRBJ2-7; D possibly corresponds to TRBD2 (6 bases). Germline assignment: CDR1 SGHRS and CDR2 YFSETQ. The CDR3 consists of 15 residues. V was pared by 0 bases and J by 0 bases, with 10 bases between. In DNA form, the CDR3 reads TGCGCCAGCAGCTTGGTAGCGGAGGTCTCCTACGAGCAGTACTTC. Protein sequence: CASSLVAEVSYEQYF.

The chain links TRBV7-9 to TRBJ2-1; the match to TRBD2 covers 7 bases. Germline-derived CDR1 and CDR2 are SEHNR and FQNEAQ (reference sequence). Losses at the gene ends were 3 bases for V and 9 bases for J; bases not matched to a gene: 8. This CDR3 region has 14 residues. The CDR3 spells CASSFREGLSEQFF. The CDR3 nucleotides read TGTGCCAGCAGCTTTAGGGAGGGGCTCAGTGAGCAGTTCTTC.

J is TRBJ2-5 and V is TRBV7-9, with 8 bases lining up with TRBD1. The germline CDR1 and CDR2 sequences are SEHNR and FQNEAQ (reference sequence). This CDR3 is 13 amino acids long. V gave up 5 bases and J gave up 5 bases; unmatched junction bases: 4. In DNA, the CDR3 is TGTGCCAGCAGCGATAGACAGGGGGAGACCCAGTACTTC. It encodes CASSDRQGETQYF.

The rearrangement uses TRBV28 and TRBJ1-5; D remains ambiguous. The CDR3 is made up of 12 amino acids. The germline V gene encodes CDR1 MDHEN and CDR2 SYDVKM. V shed 6 bases and J shed 7 bases, with 10 bases lying between them. The CDR3 region has the DNA TGTGCCAGCAGATCCGCCCACCAGCCCCAGCATTTT. As protein: CASRSAHQPQHF.

The chain combines TRBV19 with TRBJ1-5, with D possibly matching TRBD1 (5 bases). Looked up from germline, CDR1 is LNHDA and CDR2 is SQIVND (reference sequence). The CDR3 contains 14 residues. V lost 4 bases and J 3 bases, leaving 10 bases between the germline ends. The CDR3 DNA follows: TGTGCCAGTAGTACGGCAGGGACCAATCAGCCCCAGCATTTT. Residues: CASSTAGTNQPQHF.

This chain uses TRBV18 with TRBJ2-1, with 10 bases that match TRBD1. Looked up from germline, CDR1 is KGHSH and CDR2 is LQKENI. Germline trimming cut 3 bases from V and 7 bases from J; bases unmatched to any gene: 6. This CDR3 has 15 amino acids. The DNA for the CDR3 is TGTGCCAGCTCACCCGGACAGGGGGTGGGGAATGAGCAGTTCTTC. Residues: CASSPGQGVGNEQFF.

V is TRBV15 and J is TRBJ2-5, with 9 positions matching TRBD2. The V and J ends lost 0 bases and 4 bases, in that order; junction bases with no gene match: 6. Per the germline V gene, CDR1 is LNHNV and CDR2 is YYDKDF (reference sequence). CDR3 length equals 16 residues. The CDR3 region is CATSRDLPSGIETQYF. In nucleotides, the CDR3 is TGTGCCACCAGCAGAGATTTGCCTAGCGGGATAGAGACCCAGTACTTC.

The chain links TRBV7-2 to TRBJ1-5, with TRBD1 matching over 7 bases. CDR1 and CDR2 from the germline V gene are SGHTA and FQGNSA. Trimming removed 5 bases from V and 3 bases from J; junction bases left unmatched: 4. This CDR3 comprises 14 residues. As DNA, the CDR3 is TGTGCCAGCAGCGTCACAGGGGACAATCAGCCCCAGCATTTT. It specifies CASSVTGDNQPQHF.

This sequence joins TRBV5-1 and TRBJ2-7, with 7 nucleotides matching TRBD1. The CDR3 totals 16 residues. J gave up 3 bases and V 3 bases, and 12 bases lay outside the gene matches. Per germline, CDR1 SGHRS and CDR2 YFSETQ. The chain's CDR3 is CASSSKNRGGSYEQYF. The DNA for the CDR3 is TGCGCCAGCAGCTCCAAGAACAGGGGTGGAAGCTACGAGCAGTACTTC.

The rearrangement links TRBV18 to TRBJ2-5; D remains ambiguous. Germline V gives CDR1 KGHSH, CDR2 LQKENI. The CDR3 extends over 12 amino acids. Trimming took 4 bases from V and 1 from J, leaving 4 bases between them. The CDR3 DNA sequence: TGTGCCAGCTCACGTTTCCAAGAGACCCAGTACTTC. Its protein product is CASSRFQETQYF.

CDR3 nucleotide sequence: TGTGCCAGCAGTGAATTGGGCACGGGGGTGTACACCTTC. Its translation is CASSELGTGVYTF. The gene calls are TRBV25-1 and TRBJ1-2; perhaps TRBD1 as D (5 bases). The germline V gene encodes CDR1 MGHDK and CDR2 SYGVNS. V gave up 1 base and J gave up 11 bases, with 14 bases separating them. This CDR3 comprises 13 residues.

The rearrangement uses TRBV28 and TRBJ2-7; 9 nucleotides line up with TRBD1. CDR3 size: 14 residues. J lost 3 bases, V lost 6 bases, and 6 bases had no gene match. CDR1 is MDHEN, CDR2 SYDVKM, per germline. The CDR3 here is CASSLTTGGYEQYF. In DNA form, the CDR3 reads TGTGCCAGCAGCTTGACGACAGGGGGCTACGAGCAGTACTTC.

The J gene is TRBJ1-2, the V gene TRBV5-8; D not certain. With 2 bases removed from V and 2 bases from J, the gap between germline ends came to 7 bases. There are 13 residues in the CDR3. Germline V gene lookup returns CDR1 SGHTS and CDR2 YDEGEE. CDR3 DNA: TGTGCCAGCAGCTTCATAGGGAACTATGGCTACACCTTC. Translated, it gives CASSFIGNYGYTF.